These 8 T cell receptor delta chains share one sample of origin, sequenced in a study of Vδ1+ human thymocytes. The study, taken as a whole, reports: In the thymus, TRG and TRD repertoires looked highly polyclonal with Gaussian CDR3 lengths.

The template was reverse-transcribed extracted RNA. Multiplex PCR used pooled V-gene forward primers and a constant-region reverse primer to amplify CDR3s. TCRdb fed the multiplex PCR reads to CATT. The top ten hold about 0.24% of the sample, which has about 73,000 delta-chain clones, around 32% seen once. Which antigens these TCRs recognize remains unknown. Sequencing was carried out using Vdelta1+ gamma-delta thymocytes from the thymus. Subset in this sample: FACS-sorted CD3+ TCRalphabeta- TCRVdelta1+ TCRVdelta2- thymocytes. These TCRs come from a boy in the first two years of life who had congenital heart surgery.

The chain links TRDV1 to TRDJ1, with 9 bases fitting TRDD3. V gave up 4 bases and J gave up 0 bases; unmatched junction bases: 12. The germline gives CDR1 TSWWSYY, CDR2 QGS. The CDR3 is made up of 18 amino acids. CDR3 sequence (DNA): TGTGCTCTTGGGGGCCTACATCGGGGGATACATTACACCGATAAACTCATCTTT. Its protein product is CALGGLHRGIHYTDKLIF.

The chain joins TRDV1 to TRDJ1, with 10 bases matching TRDD3. Germline trimming cut 4 bases from V and 0 bases from J; bases unmatched to any gene: 32. In germline, CDR1 is TSWWSYY, CDR2 QGS. The CDR3 runs to 25 residues. Here the CDR3 reads CALGGNFPDKRGDTDPSDYTDKLIF. In nucleotides, the CDR3 is TGTGCTCTTGGGGGAAATTTCCCGGACAAACGGGGGGATACGGACCCGAGTGACTACACCGATAAACTCATCTTT.

The chain carries TRDV1 and TRDJ1; 7 nucleotides match TRDD2. V was pared by 7 bases and J by 3 bases, with 14 bases of the junction left unmatched. Germline CDR1 is TSWWSYY and CDR2 is QGS. This CDR3 spans 16 amino acids. CDR3: CALASAFLTYPDKLIF. CDR3 sequence (DNA): TGTGCTCTTGCGTCGGCCTTCCTTACTTACCCCGATAAACTCATCTTT.

The chain couples TRDV1 to TRDJ1; 10 nucleotides match TRDD3. V gave up 0 bases and J gave up 1 base; unmatched junction bases: 23. Germline-derived CDR1 and CDR2 are TSWWSYY and QGS. The CDR3 loop spans 23 amino acids. The CDR3: CALGELPVGPSRLLGDFTDKLIF. The CDR3 DNA reads as TGTGCTCTTGGGGAACTTCCGGTAGGCCCTTCACGTCTACTGGGGGATTTCACCGATAAACTCATCTTT.

This clone is medium-sized by share. This sequence joins TRDV2 and TRDJ1; TRDD3 matches 11 bases. Looked up from germline, CDR1 is GEAIGNYY and CDR2 is EKD. Trimming took 2 bases from V and 7 from J; bases not matched to a gene: 5. CDR3 size: 14 residues. The CDR3 region is CACDKLGDIGKLIF. The CDR3 coding sequence is TGTGCCTGTGACAAACTGGGGGATATCGGTAAACTCATCTTT.

The chain is built from TRDV1 and TRDJ1; 12 bases map to TRDD3. V gave up 2 bases and J gave up 0 bases; unmatched junction bases: 16. This CDR3 contains 21 residues. Germline CDR1 and CDR2: TSWWSYY and QGS. This CDR3 reads CALGEGTYYWGIQQYTDKLIF. The CDR3 region has the DNA TGTGCTCTTGGGGAAGGGACCTACTACTGGGGGATACAGCAGTACACCGATAAACTCATCTTT.

This rearrangement joins TRDV1 to TRDJ1; tentatively, D is TRDD2 (5 bases). This CDR3 contains 17 residues. Germline CDR1 and CDR2: TSWWSYY and QGS. V lost 2 bases, J lost 3 bases, and 19 bases lay in between. Here the CDR3 reads CALGETALPECSDKLIF. CDR3 DNA: TGTGCTCTTGGGGAAACAGCACTTCCGGAATGCTCCGATAAACTCATCTTT.

The V and J genes are TRDV1 and TRDJ1, with 11 bases aligning to TRDD3. Germline CDR1 TSWWSYY, CDR2 QGS. This CDR3 is 19 amino acids long. After removal of 2 bases from V and 1 base from J, the junction contained 12 bases not matched to a gene. In DNA form, the CDR3 reads TGTGCTCTTGGGGAAAAAGTTTACTGGGGGATATCAATCACCGATAAACTCATCTTT. Protein sequence: CALGEKVYWGISITDKLIF.